The clone carrying this T cell receptor (beta chain) was seen many times. Its antigen is still unknown. This sample's TCRbeta library carried unique molecular identifier barcodes. Via MiXCR, TCRdb re-called the PCR reads, giving one row per CDR3 protein. Counted here are 7,000 to 9,500 distinct CDR3 sequences, about an eighth occurring once; the ten biggest clones make up 40% to 60%. This record belongs to a study of T-cell reconstitution after alpha-beta-depleted transplantation in children. Study outcomes and limitations: Some patients showed high day-60 TCRbeta diversity, which derived from surviving recipient T cells and thymic progenitors. After one year, T-cell counts and TCRbeta diversity mostly came from new T cells.

This CDR3 region has 13 residues. The V gene's germline CDR1 is MNHEY and CDR2 SMNVEV (reference sequence). Trimming shortened V by 2 bases and J by 8 bases, and 10 bases separated the two germline ends. This sample comprised PBMCs, mostly from graft donor cells, obtained 60 days after TCRalphabeta/CD19-depleted stem cell transplant. The V call is TRBV27, the J call TRBJ2-1, with D perhaps TRBD2 (5 bases). The TCR originated in a patient between 2 and 10 years old who had a stem cell transplant for inherited bone marrow failure, so the T cells may come from the graft donor. Here the CDR3 reads CASSLGSVHEQFF. CDR3 nucleotide sequence: TGTGCCAGCAGTTTAGGTAGCGTCCATGAGCAGTTCTTC.